What follows is one T cell receptor (beta chain) and its context. Its target is unknown. The source of the sample is a study of identical twins. Germline loops: CDR1 ENHRY, CDR2 SYGVKD. The junction had 5 bases not matched to a gene; V was cut back by 10 bases and J by 4 bases. The CDR3 loop spans 15 amino acids. MiXCR, applied by TCRdb to the 5' RACE reads, yields one record per CDR3 protein. The sample includes 500,000 to 600,000 distinct CDR3 sequences, roughly a fifth of them seen just once. Study-wide points: Cross-sectional statistics, not tracking of the same donors, supported the conclusions.

These sequences were also reported in another study, on T cells expressing NK-cell markers. That work adds: What remained unclear was the HCMV specificity of expanded NKG2C+ T cell clones.

V and J are TRBV10-3 and TRBJ2-2, with 14 bases identical to TRBD2. The receptor was isolated from a woman aged 18-30 years in good health. Sequencing input: CD4+ T cells sorted from blood. The CDR3 DNA reads TGTGCCACGGGACTAGCGGGAGTCGGCACCGGGGAGCTGTTTTTT. Amino acid sequence: CATGLAGVGTGELFF.